Sequencing of this T cell receptor beta chain was carried out in a study of T-cell memory formation after mild COVID-19. Trimming took 5 bases from V and 4 from J, leaving 7 bases between them. The germline gives CDR1 SGHTA, CDR2 FQGNSA. The CDR3 loop spans 12 amino acids. TCRdb independently ran MiXCR on the 5' RACE reads; one entry per CDR3 protein. The sample lists about 430,000 distinct CDR3 sequences; roughly 18% were seen once. This receptor was identified in a man aged 18 to 30 who had mild COVID-19 (a few samples of this study predate the infection). Cell type and time point are not known. This sequence joins TRBV7-2 and TRBJ2-3, with D hard to call. Material: PBMCs or a T cell subset sorted from them (not recorded which). The CDR3 here is CASSPSADTQYF. The CDR3 DNA sequence: TGTGCCAGCAGCCCAAGCGCAGATACGCAGTATTTT.